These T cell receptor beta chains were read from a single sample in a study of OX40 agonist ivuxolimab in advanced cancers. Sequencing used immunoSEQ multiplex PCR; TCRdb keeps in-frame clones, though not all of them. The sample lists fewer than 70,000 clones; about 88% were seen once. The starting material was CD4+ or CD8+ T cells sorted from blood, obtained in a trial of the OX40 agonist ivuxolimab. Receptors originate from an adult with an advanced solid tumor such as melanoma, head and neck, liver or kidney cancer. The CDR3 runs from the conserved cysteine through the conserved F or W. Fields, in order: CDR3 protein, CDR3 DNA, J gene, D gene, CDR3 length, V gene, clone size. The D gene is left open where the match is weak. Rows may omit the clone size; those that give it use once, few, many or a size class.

CASSLGGANNQPQHF | TGTGCCAGCAGCTTAGGGGGGGCCAACAATCAGCCCCAGCATTTT | TRBJ1-5 | NA | 15 | TRBV7-9 | NA
CASQVRNTGELFF | TGTGCCAGTCAAGTTAGAAACACCGGGGAGCTGTTTTTT | TRBJ2-2 | NA | 13 | TRBV19 | NA
CASRDRGGTDTQYF | TGTGCCAGTAGGGACAGGGGAGGCACAGATACGCAGTATTTT | TRBJ2-3 | TRBD1 | 14 | TRBV19 | NA
CASSSRRGNEKLFF | TGTGCCAGCAGTTCCCGGCGGGGTAATGAAAAACTGTTTTTT | TRBJ1-4 | NA | 14 | TRBV7-2 | NA
CASSETGPYNEQFF | TGTGCCAGCAGCGAAACTGGACCCTACAATGAGCAGTTCTTC | TRBJ2-1 | NA | 14 | TRBV7-3 | NA
CASSLRERKDTIYF | TGTGCCAGCAGTTTAAGAGAAAGGAAGGACACCATATATTTT | TRBJ1-3 | NA | 14 | TRBV5-4 | NA
CASSLWRDGEQYF | TGCGCCAGCAGCTTATGGAGGGATGGCGAGCAGTACTTC | TRBJ2-7 | NA | 13 | TRBV5-1 | NA
CASSPQGSGEYF | TGTGCCAGCAGTCCCCAAGGAAGCGGGGAGTACTTC | TRBJ2-7 | TRBD2 | 12 | TRBV27 | NA
CASSPRTGGTGELFF | TGTGCCAGCAGCCCAAGGACAGGGGGGACCGGGGAGCTGTTTTTT | TRBJ2-2 | TRBD1 | 15 | TRBV2 | few
CASSLDGQYPNEKLFF | TGTGCCAGCAGCTTAGACGGACAGTATCCTAATGAAAAACTGTTTTTT | TRBJ1-4 | NA | 16 | TRBV11-3 | NA
CASSTGGQGAETQYF | TGTGCCAGCAGTACTGGGGGACAGGGGGCAGAGACCCAGTACTTC | TRBJ2-5 | TRBD1 | 15 | TRBV7-7 | NA
CASSVSGQGAGGGELFF | TGTGCCAGCAGCGTTTCGGGACAGGGGGCAGGTGGCGGGGAGCTGTTTTTT | TRBJ2-2 | TRBD1 | 17 | TRBV7-2 | once
CAWGGWGGYTF | TGTGCCTGGGGGGGATGGGGAGGCTACACCTTC | TRBJ1-2 | NA | 11 | TRBV30 | NA
CASSLWDRSSYSPLHF | TGTGCCAGCAGCTTGTGGGACAGGAGTTCTTATTCACCCCTCCACTTT | TRBJ1-6 | TRBD1 | 16 | TRBV5-6 | NA
CASSVHTDTQYF | TGTGCCAGCAGCGTCCACACAGATACGCAGTATTTT | TRBJ2-3 | NA | 12 | TRBV9 | once
CASSLLGRGAGELFF | TGCGCCAGCAGCTTGTTGGGCAGGGGAGCCGGGGAGCTGTTTTTT | TRBJ2-2 | NA | 15 | TRBV5-1 | once
CASSETGAVGVNTEAFF | TGTGCCAGCAGCGAAACAGGGGCGGTTGGAGTGAACACTGAAGCTTTCTTT | TRBJ1-1 | TRBD1 | 17 | TRBV7-3 | NA
CASSQDSSGGVFVREQFF | TGCGCCAGCAGCCAAGATTCTAGCGGGGGTGTGTTCGTCCGGGAGCAGTTCTTC | TRBJ2-1 | TRBD2 | 18 | TRBV4-3 | NA
CASRRGTGNTIYF | TGTGCCAGCAGAAGGGGAACTGGAAACACCATATATTTT | TRBJ1-3 | NA | 13 | TRBV11-3 | NA
CASSLNGGPAEAFF | TGTGCCAGCAGCTTAAACGGGGGGCCGGCTGAAGCTTTCTTT | TRBJ1-1 | NA | 14 | TRBV11-3 | once
CASRGPPTAGGRSDTQYF | TGTGCCAGTAGGGGCCCCCCTACAGCGGGAGGTAGATCAGATACGCAGTATTTT | TRBJ2-3 | TRBD2 | 18 | TRBV19 | NA
CASNGGAEAFF | TGTGCCAGTAACGGGGGGGCTGAAGCTTTCTTT | TRBJ1-1 | NA | 11 | TRBV19 | few
CSVVGTGESSGNTIYF | TGCAGCGTTGTGGGGACAGGGGAATCCTCTGGAAACACCATATATTTT | TRBJ1-3 | TRBD1 | 16 | TRBV29-1 | NA
CASSHTETGGGYTF | TGTGCCAGCTCACACACCGAGACAGGAGGCGGCTACACCTTC | TRBJ1-2 | NA | 14 | TRBV18 | NA
CASALAGVDEQFF | TGTGCCAGCGCACTAGCGGGGGTCGATGAGCAGTTCTTC | TRBJ2-1 | TRBD2 | 13 | TRBV7-3 | NA
CAISENFGNTIYF | TGTGCCATCAGTGAAAATTTTGGAAACACCATATATTTT | TRBJ1-3 | NA | 13 | TRBV10-3 | NA
CASSQDRPGASYEQYF | TGTGCCAGCAGCCAAGATCGTCCAGGGGCCTCCTACGAGCAGTACTTC | TRBJ2-7 | NA | 16 | TRBV14 | NA
CASSPRQGNTDTQYF | TGTGCCAGCAGCCCCCGACAGGGCAACACAGATACGCAGTATTTT | TRBJ2-3 | TRBD1 | 15 | TRBV9 | NA
CASSPFQGETEAFF | TGTGCCAGCTCACCATTTCAGGGAGAGACTGAAGCTTTCTTT | TRBJ1-1 | NA | 14 | TRBV18 | NA
CASSLTTGANEKLFF | TGCGCCAGCAGCTTGACCACGGGGGCTAATGAAAAACTGTTTTTT | TRBJ1-4 | NA | 15 | TRBV5-1 | NA
CASSHRGRDRETQYF | TGTGCCAGCAGCCATCGGGGACGGGACAGGGAGACCCAGTACTTC | TRBJ2-5 | TRBD1 | 15 | TRBV7-9 | NA
CASSYTSSNQPQHF | TGTGCCAGCAGTTATACTAGTAGCAATCAGCCCCAGCATTTT | TRBJ1-5 | NA | 14 | TRBV6-6 | NA
CASSLGGPEAFF | TGTGCCAGCAGCTTAGGCGGGCCTGAAGCTTTCTTT | TRBJ1-1 | NA | 12 | TRBV7-9 | NA
CASSLGQEPFMNTEAFF | TGCGCCAGCAGCTTGGGTCAGGAACCTTTCATGAACACTGAAGCTTTCTTT | TRBJ1-1 | NA | 17 | TRBV5-1 | NA
CASYGNGYTF | TGTGCCAGCTATGGGAATGGCTACACCTTC | TRBJ1-2 | NA | 10 | TRBV6-6 | once
CASTLDRGSEAFF | TGCGCCAGCACGCTCGACAGGGGGTCTGAAGCTTTCTTT | TRBJ1-1 | TRBD1 | 13 | TRBV5-1 | NA
CASSLVSTSGGNEQFF | TGTGCCAGCAGCTTGGTTTCGACTAGCGGGGGCAATGAGCAGTTCTTC | TRBJ2-1 | TRBD2 | 16 | TRBV5-6 | NA
CASSFVGSGEQYF | TGTGCCAGCAGCTTCGTTGGGAGCGGCGAGCAGTACTTC | TRBJ2-7 | NA | 13 | TRBV7-2 | once
CASSSQGAKGNTIYF | TGTGCCAGCAGTTCTCAGGGGGCGAAAGGAAACACCATATATTTT | TRBJ1-3 | TRBD1 | 15 | TRBV28 | NA
CASSSGLENTEAFF | TGTGCCAGCAGTTCCGGGCTTGAGAACACTGAAGCTTTCTTT | TRBJ1-1 | NA | 14 | TRBV27 | NA
CASSQTSGSYNEQFF | TGCGCCAGCAGCCAAACTAGCGGCTCCTACAATGAGCAGTTCTTC | TRBJ2-1 | TRBD2 | 15 | TRBV4-1 | NA
CASSTTSTDTQYF | TGTGCCAGCAGTACAACTAGTACAGATACGCAGTATTTT | TRBJ2-3 | NA | 13 | TRBV6-6 | NA
CASSPGGFRDTEAFF | TGTGCCAGCAGCCCCGGGGGGTTTCGGGACACTGAAGCTTTCTTT | TRBJ1-1 | NA | 15 | TRBV28 | once
CASSLGYWEQFF | TGTGCCAGCAGCTTAGGGTATTGGGAGCAGTTCTTC | TRBJ2-1 | NA | 12 | TRBV11-3 | NA
CASSSNIDTEAFF | TGCGCCAGCAGTTCGAACATTGACACTGAAGCTTTCTTT | TRBJ1-1 | NA | 13 | TRBV5-1 | NA